This is a list of T cell receptor beta chains from one sample in a study of identical twins. TCRdb itself ran the 5' RACE reads through MiXCR, one entry per CDR3 protein. Counted here are about 220,000 distinct CDR3 sequences, 7.5% occurring once; the ten biggest clones make up about 2%. The sample also formed part of further work on yellow fever vaccine responses in identical twins.

Sequenced input: memory (CD45RO+) T cells sorted from blood. These TCRs come from a woman aged 18-29 years in good health. Each CDR3 is given with its conserved first and last residue. Each record gives: V gene, clone size, D gene, J gene, CDR3 protein, CDR3 DNA. D genes are given only for firm matches. Part of the rows lack a size; the others show once, few, many or a class for expanded clones.

TRBV5-6	few	.	TRBJ2-5	CASSWKETQYF	TGTGCCAGCAGCTGGAAGGAGACCCAGTACTTC
TRBV29-1	many	TRBD1	TRBJ2-7	CSERQGPPRCRVDYEQYF	TGCAGCGAAAGACAGGGACCCCCAAGGTGTAGAGTTGACTACGAGCAGTACTTC
TRBV5-1	many	.	TRBJ2-7	CASSYRDGEEQYF	TGCGCCAGCAGCTACCGGGACGGAGAGGAGCAGTACTTC
TRBV11-3	few	.	TRBJ2-3	CASSLDSRLGTDTQYF	TGTGCCAGCAGCTTAGATTCCCGACTGGGGACAGATACGCAGTATTTT
TRBV20-1	few	TRBD2	TRBJ2-7	CSAKIPSGASYEQYF	TGCAGTGCCAAAATTCCTAGCGGGGCCTCCTACGAGCAGTACTTC
TRBV19	few	.	TRBJ1-2	CADLGGYTF	TGTGCCGATCTTGGTGGCTACACCTTC
TRBV4-1	many	TRBD2	TRBJ2-5	CASSQGPSGRFQETQYF	TGCGCCAGCAGCCAAGGTCCTAGCGGGAGATTCCAAGAGACCCAGTACTTC
TRBV2	many	.	TRBJ2-5	CASSEDQSETQYF	TGTGCCAGCAGTGAGGACCAAAGCGAGACCCAGTACTTC
TRBV5-1	many	.	TRBJ2-7	CASSLAGGSSYEQYF	TGTGCCAGCAGCTTGGCCGGTGGAAGCTCCTACGAGCAGTACTTC
TRBV7-2	few	TRBD2	TRBJ2-7	CASSLRESHEQYF	TGTGCCAGCAGCTTGCGGGAGAGTCACGAGCAGTACTTC
TRBV7-2	.	TRBD2	TRBJ2-3	CASSFSWGGDTQYF	TGTGCCAGCAGCTTTTCGTGGGGGGGGGATACGCAGTATTTT
TRBV6-2/TRBV6-3	few	TRBD1	TRBJ2-6	CASTDRAGANLLTF	TGTGCCAGTACAGACAGGGCTGGGGCCAACCTCCTGACTTTC
TRBV7-9	many	.	TRBJ2-1	CASIPGYNEQFF	TGTGCCAGCATTCCCGGCTACAATGAGCAGTTCTTC
TRBV6-5	few	.	TRBJ2-2	CASSNGINTGELFF	TGTGCCAGCAGTAACGGGATTAACACCGGGGAGCTGTTTTTT
TRBV7-6	.	.	TRBJ2-7	CASSADGSTYEQYF	TGTGCCAGCAGCGCCGACGGATCGACCTACGAGCAGTACTTC
TRBV15	many	.	TRBJ1-2	CATSRDDYGYTF	TGTGCCACCAGCAGAGACGACTATGGCTACACCTTC
TRBV29-1	.	TRBD2	TRBJ2-2	CSVSSGGTGELFF	TGCAGCGTCTCAAGCGGGGGGACCGGGGAGCTGTTTTTT
TRBV2	many	TRBD1	TRBJ2-5	CASRLQGLQETQYF	TGTGCCAGCAGGTTACAGGGGCTCCAAGAGACCCAGTACTTC
TRBV20-1	few	TRBD1	TRBJ1-1	CSARGTGDTEAFF	TGCAGTGCTAGAGGGACAGGGGACACTGAAGCTTTCTTT
TRBV7-2	few	.	TRBJ2-4	CASSLAASLAKNIQYF	TGTGCCAGCAGCTTAGCGGCGTCCCTAGCCAAAAACATTCAGTACTTC
TRBV18	few	TRBD1	TRBJ1-5	CASSHGTGGAQPQHF	TGTGCCAGCTCACACGGGACAGGGGGAGCTCAGCCCCAGCATTTT
TRBV29-1	many	.	TRBJ1-2	CSVGQGFGYTF	TGCAGCGTTGGGCAGGGGTTTGGCTACACCTTC
TRBV6-1	few	TRBD1	TRBJ1-2	CASSIGTAFTVSGYTF	TGTGCCAGCAGTATAGGGACAGCCTTTACTGTCAGTGGCTACACCTTC
TRBV11-3	.	.	TRBJ1-5	CASSVTSGSGEWQPQHF	TGTGCCAGCAGTGTTACATCTGGCTCAGGGGAATGGCAGCCCCAGCATTTT
TRBV6-1	many	.	TRBJ2-2	CASSALEGIGELFF	TGTGCCAGCAGTGCCCTTGAGGGCATCGGGGAGCTGTTTTTT
TRBV6-2/TRBV6-3	.	.	TRBJ2-7	CASSRDRYEQYF	TGTGCCAGCAGCCGGGATCGTTACGAGCAGTACTTC
TRBV5-5	many	.	TRBJ2-2	CASSLWSQGVAGELFF	TGTGCCAGCAGCTTGTGGTCACAGGGAGTCGCCGGGGAGCTGTTTTTT
TRBV10-3	few	.	TRBJ2-3	CAYQGDGTDTQYF	TGTGCCTATCAGGGTGATGGCACAGATACGCAGTATTTT
TRBV20-1	few	TRBD1	TRBJ2-2	CSARGQGTNTGELFF	TGCAGTGCTAGAGGACAGGGGACGAACACCGGGGAGCTGTTTTTT
TRBV11-3	few	TRBD1	TRBJ2-2	CASSFSGQVPGELFF	TGTGCCAGCAGCTTTTCGGGACAGGTTCCCGGGGAGCTGTTTTTT
TRBV28	few	.	TRBJ1-2	CASSLSPHYGYTF	TGTGCCAGCAGTTTATCTCCCCACTATGGCTACACCTTC
TRBV18	few	TRBD2	TRBJ2-1	CASSQMGSGAYNEQFF	TGTGCCAGCTCACAAATGGGTAGCGGGGCGTACAATGAGCAGTTCTTC
TRBV7-9	few	.	TRBJ1-3	CASSSGGSGNTIYF	TGTGCCAGCAGCTCGGGGGGGTCTGGAAACACCATATATTTT
TRBV3-1	medium-sized	.	TRBJ2-7	CASSQDTGSSSYEQYF	TGTGCCAGCAGCCAAGATACGGGGTCGTCGTCCTACGAGCAGTACTTC
TRBV5-1	.	TRBD1	TRBJ2-1	CASSPGTVGTNEQFF	TGCGCCAGCAGCCCCGGGACAGTGGGGACCAATGAGCAGTTCTTC
TRBV9	.	.	TRBJ1-4	CASSVGRINEKLFF	TGTGCCAGCAGCGTAGGCAGGATTAATGAAAAACTGTTTTTT
TRBV20-1	many	TRBD1	TRBJ2-7	CSVQQGAFYEQYF	TGCAGTGTTCAACAGGGGGCGTTCTACGAGCAGTACTTC
TRBV4-3	.	TRBD2	TRBJ2-3	CASSQDDGTSANTDTQYF	TGCGCCAGCAGCCAAGATGATGGGACTAGCGCCAACACAGATACGCAGTATTTT
TRBV7-2	.	.	TRBJ1-5	CASSLEVGDQPQRF	TGTGCCAGCAGCTTAGAGGTAGGAGACCAGCCCCAGCGTTTT
TRBV12-3/TRBV12-4	many	.	TRBJ2-3	CASSLEMAQTDTQYF	TGTGCCAGCAGTTTAGAAATGGCCCAGACAGATACGCAGTATTTT
TRBV27	many	.	TRBJ2-1	CASSEPRGGSYNEQFF	TGTGCCAGCAGCGAACCCCGGGGTGGCTCCTACAATGAGCAGTTCTTC
TRBV10-3	many	.	TRBJ2-5	CAISVQTQETQYF	TGTGCCATCAGTGTGCAAACTCAAGAGACCCAGTACTTC
TRBV18	.	.	TRBJ2-2	CASSPLVPDTGELFF	TGTGCCAGCTCGCCCTTAGTTCCGGACACCGGGGAGCTGTTTTTT
TRBV7-2	.	.	TRBJ1-5	CASSFWGPNSNQPQHF	TGTGCCAGCAGCTTTTGGGGCCCAAATAGCAATCAGCCCCAGCATTTT